This TCR beta chain was sequenced in a study of T cell responses to AZD1222 COVID-19 vaccine. Overall study results and limits: Most donors were white British, females outnumbered males, and clonal diversity was possibly underestimated. Two AZD1222 doses significantly raised spike-specific TCR breadth and depth over controls.

To note about this clone: Its antigen is as yet unknown.

Germline V gives CDR1 MDHEN, CDR2 SYDVKM. With 8 bases removed from V and 7 bases from J, the gap between germline ends came to 27 bases. The CDR3 totals 16 residues. TCRdb's copy holds only in-frame clones and misses some; the assay was immunoSEQ multiplex PCR. The repertoire has around 150,000 clones, more than 90% of them found once; the top ten carry about 1.5%. The chain has TRBV28 and TRBJ2-7; D is possibly TRBD1 (7 bases). This sample comprised peripheral blood, obtained on day 0 of AZD1222 vaccination. The TCR originated in an adult in good health. The CDR3 protein is CASPPGGRVTITEQYF. The CDR3 DNA sequence: TGTGCCAGCCCACCAGGGGGGCGGGTGACTATTACAGAGCAGTACTTC. Combining the CDR3 with reference TRBV28 and TRBJ2-7 gives the whole variable domain DVKVTQSSRYLVKRTGEKVFLECVQDMDHENMFWYRQDPGLGLRLIYFSYDVKMKEKGDIPEGYSVSREKKERFSLILESASTNQTSMYLCASPPGGRVTITEQYFGPGTRLTVT.